This entry concerns a single T cell receptor (beta chain). Antigen: not known. V lost 4 bases to trimming and J lost 6 bases; unmatched junction nucleotides: 11. Germline CDR1 reads SGHRS; CDR2 reads YFSETQ. The CDR3 is made up of 15 amino acids. TCRdb analysed the RT-PCR reads with MiXCR anew, one entry per CDR3 protein. The sample includes hundreds of thousands of distinct CDR3 sequences, about 18% seen only once; the top ten take roughly a tenth. These data belong to a study of response to subunit inactivated influenza vaccine. Regarding the study as a whole: New T cells are recruited in small numbers by each seasonal influenza vaccination, according to the authors' suggestion.

The chain uses TRBV5-1 and TRBJ2-7, with TRBD2 matching over 9 bases. This specimen was PBMCs from blood, taken more than 4 days after vaccination. The clonotype comes from a man aged 50 to 59 who received an inactivated influenza vaccine. CDR3 nucleotides: TGCGCCAGCAGCGAGGGACTAGCAGCCTCCCTCGAGCAGTACTTC. Its translation is CASSEGLAASLEQYF.